Detailed here is one T cell receptor (beta chain). Profiled with immunoSEQ multiplex PCR; TCRdb holds only in-frame clones, not every one. The repertoire holds roughly 63,000 clones, with roughly nine tenths as singletons. The data stem from a study of control samples from healthy donors and cancer patients. V was shortened by 3 bases and J by 13 bases, with 15 bases between the two germline ends. The germline gives CDR1 LGHDT, CDR2 YNNKEL (reference sequence). The length of the CDR3 is 12 residues. The genes are TRBV3-1 (or the pseudogene TRBV3-2) and TRBJ2-5; perhaps D is TRBD1 or TRBD2 (5 bases each). The sequencing input was PBMCs. This TCR derives from a man in his forties or fifties with colorectal cancer. Here the CDR3 DNA reads TGTGCCAGCAGCCACGCTGAGGGACCCCGGTACTTC. Amino acids: CASSHAEGPRYF.